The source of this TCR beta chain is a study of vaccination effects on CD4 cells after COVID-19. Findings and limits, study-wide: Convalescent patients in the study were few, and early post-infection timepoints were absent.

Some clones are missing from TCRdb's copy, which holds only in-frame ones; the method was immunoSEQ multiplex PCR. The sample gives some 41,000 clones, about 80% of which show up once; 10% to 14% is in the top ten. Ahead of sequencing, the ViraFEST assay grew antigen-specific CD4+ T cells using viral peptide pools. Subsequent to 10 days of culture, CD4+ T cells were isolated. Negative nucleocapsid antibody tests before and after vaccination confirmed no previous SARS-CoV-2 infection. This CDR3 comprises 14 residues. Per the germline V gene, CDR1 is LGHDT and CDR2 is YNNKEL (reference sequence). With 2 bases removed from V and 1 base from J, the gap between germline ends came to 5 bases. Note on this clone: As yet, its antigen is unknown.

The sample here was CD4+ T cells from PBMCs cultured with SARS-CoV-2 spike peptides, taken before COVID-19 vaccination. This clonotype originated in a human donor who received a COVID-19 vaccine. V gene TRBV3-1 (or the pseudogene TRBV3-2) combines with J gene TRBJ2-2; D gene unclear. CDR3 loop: CASSQTGNTGELFF. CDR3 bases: TGTGCCAGCAGCCAAACGGGGAACACCGGGGAGCTGTTTTTT.